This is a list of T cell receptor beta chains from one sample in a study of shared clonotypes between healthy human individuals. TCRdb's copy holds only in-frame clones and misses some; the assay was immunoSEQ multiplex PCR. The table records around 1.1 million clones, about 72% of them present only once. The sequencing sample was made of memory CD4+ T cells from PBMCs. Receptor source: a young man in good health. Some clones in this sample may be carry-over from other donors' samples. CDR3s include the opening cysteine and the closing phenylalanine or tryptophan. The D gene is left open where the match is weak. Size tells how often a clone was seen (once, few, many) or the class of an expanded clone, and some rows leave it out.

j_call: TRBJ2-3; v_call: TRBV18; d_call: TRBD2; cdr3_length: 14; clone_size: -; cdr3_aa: CAGSTSGNTDTQYF; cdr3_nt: TGTGCCGGCTCAACTAGCGGAAACACAGATACGCAGTATTTT
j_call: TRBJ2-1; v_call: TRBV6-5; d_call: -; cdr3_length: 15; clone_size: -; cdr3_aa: CASSSPRDIYNEQFF; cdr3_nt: TGTGCCAGCAGTTCCCCCCGGGACATATACAATGAGCAGTTCTTC
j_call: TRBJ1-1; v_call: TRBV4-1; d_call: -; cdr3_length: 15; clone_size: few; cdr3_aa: CASSQDPGLGTEAFF; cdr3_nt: TGCGCCAGCAGCCAAGATCCGGGGTTAGGGACTGAAGCTTTCTTT
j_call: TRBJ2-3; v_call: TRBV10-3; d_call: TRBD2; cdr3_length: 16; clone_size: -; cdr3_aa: CAIRPGLAGGVDTQYF; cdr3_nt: TGTGCCATCAGACCGGGACTAGCGGGAGGAGTAGATACGCAGTATTTT
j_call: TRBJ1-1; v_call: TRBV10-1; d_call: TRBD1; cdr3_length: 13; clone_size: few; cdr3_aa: CASMGTGHTEAFF; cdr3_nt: TGCGCCAGCATGGGGACAGGGCACACTGAAGCTTTCTTT
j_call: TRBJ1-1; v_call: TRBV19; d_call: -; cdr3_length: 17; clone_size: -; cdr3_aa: CASSTSSGTWENTEAFF; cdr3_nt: TGTGCCAGTAGCACCTCCTCCGGGACATGGGAGAACACTGAAGCTTTCTTT
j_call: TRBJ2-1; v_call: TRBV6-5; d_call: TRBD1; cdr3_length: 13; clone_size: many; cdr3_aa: CASRLGQFNEQFF; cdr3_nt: TGTGCCAGCAGACTGGGACAGTTCAATGAGCAGTTCTTC
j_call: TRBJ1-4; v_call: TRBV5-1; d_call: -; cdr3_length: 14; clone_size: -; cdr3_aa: CASSLEAWDEKLFF; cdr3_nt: TGCGCCAGCAGCTTGGAGGCGTGGGATGAAAAACTGTTTTTT
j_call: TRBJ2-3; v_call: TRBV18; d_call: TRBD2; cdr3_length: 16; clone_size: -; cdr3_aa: CASSLDQAGGTDTQYF; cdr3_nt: TGTGCCAGCTCACTGGATCAGGCGGGGGGCACAGATACGCAGTATTTT
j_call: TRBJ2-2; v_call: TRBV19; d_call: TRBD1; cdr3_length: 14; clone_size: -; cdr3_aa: CASRRQGVTGELFF; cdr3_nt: TGTGCCAGTAGAAGACAGGGCGTCACCGGGGAGCTGTTTTTT
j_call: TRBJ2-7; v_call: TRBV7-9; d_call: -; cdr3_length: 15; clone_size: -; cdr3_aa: CASSLAGGLSYEQYF; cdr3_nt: TGTGCCAGCAGCTTAGCTGGCGGCCTCTCCTACGAGCAGTACTTC
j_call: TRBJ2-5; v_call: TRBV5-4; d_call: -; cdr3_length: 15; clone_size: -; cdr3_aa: CASSLGTDPQETQYF; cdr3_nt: TGTGCCAGCAGCTTGGGAACAGATCCCCAGGAGACCCAGTACTTC
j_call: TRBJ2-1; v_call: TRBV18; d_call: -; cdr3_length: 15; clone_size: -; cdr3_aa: CASSPGWPAYNEQFF; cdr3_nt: TGTGCCAGCTCACCAGGCTGGCCAGCCTACAATGAGCAGTTCTTC
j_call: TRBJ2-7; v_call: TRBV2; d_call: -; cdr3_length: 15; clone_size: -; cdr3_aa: CASSLFPGFGYEQYF; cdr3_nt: TGTGCCAGCTCCCTTTTTCCAGGGTTTGGGTACGAGCAGTACTTC
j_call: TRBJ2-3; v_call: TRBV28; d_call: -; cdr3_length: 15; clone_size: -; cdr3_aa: CASSFGAAVTDTQYF; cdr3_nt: TGTGCCAGCAGTTTCGGTGCCGCCGTCACAGATACGCAGTATTTT
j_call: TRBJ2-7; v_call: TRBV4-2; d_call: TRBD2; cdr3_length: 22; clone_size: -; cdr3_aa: CASSQRHATGTSGRGGSYEQYF; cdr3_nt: TGTGCCAGCAGCCAACGCCACGCCACCGGGACTAGCGGGAGAGGGGGGTCCTACGAGCAGTACTTC
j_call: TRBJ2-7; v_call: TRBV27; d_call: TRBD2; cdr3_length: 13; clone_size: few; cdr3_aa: CASGAGGPYEQYF; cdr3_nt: TGTGCCAGCGGCGCGGGAGGGCCGTACGAGCAGTACTTC
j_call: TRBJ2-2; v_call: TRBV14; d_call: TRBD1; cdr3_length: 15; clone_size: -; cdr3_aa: CASSQSRGRTGELFF; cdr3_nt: TGTGCCAGCAGCCAGTCCAGGGGGCGCACCGGGGAGCTGTTTTTT
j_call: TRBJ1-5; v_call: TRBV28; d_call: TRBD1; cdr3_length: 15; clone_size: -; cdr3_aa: CASSLTGQGDQPQHF; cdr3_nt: TGTGCCAGCAGCTTAACCGGACAGGGGGATCAGCCCCAGCATTTT
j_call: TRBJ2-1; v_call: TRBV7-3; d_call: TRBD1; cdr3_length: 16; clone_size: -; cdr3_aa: CASSPRGTGSYNEQFF; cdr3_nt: TGTGCCAGCAGCCCGAGGGGGACAGGGTCCTACAATGAGCAGTTCTTC
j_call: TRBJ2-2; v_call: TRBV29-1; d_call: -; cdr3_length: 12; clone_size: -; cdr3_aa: CSVQLGAGELFF; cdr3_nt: TGCAGCGTTCAACTAGGGGCCGGGGAGCTGTTTTTT
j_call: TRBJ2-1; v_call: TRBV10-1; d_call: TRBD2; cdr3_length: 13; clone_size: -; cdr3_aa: CASNTSAGDEQFF; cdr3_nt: TGCGCCAGCAACACTAGCGCGGGGGATGAGCAGTTCTTC
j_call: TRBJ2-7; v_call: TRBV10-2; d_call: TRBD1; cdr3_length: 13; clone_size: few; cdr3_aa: CASSFTGGYEQYF; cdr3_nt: TGCGCCAGCAGTTTTACAGGGGGCTACGAGCAGTACTTC
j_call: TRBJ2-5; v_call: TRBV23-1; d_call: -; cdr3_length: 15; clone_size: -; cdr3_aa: CASSPRAGPFETQYF; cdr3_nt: TGCGCCAGCAGTCCGCGAGCGGGCCCTTTTGAGACCCAGTACTTC
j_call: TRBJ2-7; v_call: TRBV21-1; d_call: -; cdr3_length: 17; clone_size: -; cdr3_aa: CASSSRSLAGSSYEQYF; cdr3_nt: TGTGCCAGCAGCTCGCGTTCTTTAGCGGGAAGCTCCTACGAGCAGTACTTC
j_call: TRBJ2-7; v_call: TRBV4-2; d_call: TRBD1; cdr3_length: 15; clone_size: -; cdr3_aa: CASSRRDRQNYEQYF; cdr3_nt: TGTGCCAGCAGTCGCAGGGACAGGCAAAACTACGAGCAGTACTTC
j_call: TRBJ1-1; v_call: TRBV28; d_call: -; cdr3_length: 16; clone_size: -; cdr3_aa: CASSLESGRMNTEAFF; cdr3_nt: TGTGCCAGCAGTCTCGAATCAGGACGGATGAACACTGAAGCTTTCTTT
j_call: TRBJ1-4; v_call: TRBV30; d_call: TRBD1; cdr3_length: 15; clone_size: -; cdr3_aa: CAWSVWDRTNEKLFF; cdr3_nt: TGTGCCTGGAGTGTATGGGACAGAACTAATGAAAAACTGTTTTTT
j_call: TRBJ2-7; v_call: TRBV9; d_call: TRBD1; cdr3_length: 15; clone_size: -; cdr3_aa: CASSTSGGPSYEQYF; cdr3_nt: TGTGCCAGCAGCACATCAGGGGGTCCCTCCTACGAGCAGTACTTC
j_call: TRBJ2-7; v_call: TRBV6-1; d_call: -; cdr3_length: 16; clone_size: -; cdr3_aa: CASSEVGQGSSYEQYF; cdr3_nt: TGTGCCAGCAGTGAAGTGGGGCAGGGGAGCTCCTACGAGCAGTACTTC
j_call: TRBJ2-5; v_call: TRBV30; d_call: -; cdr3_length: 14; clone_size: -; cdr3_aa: CAWSVTGSKRPQYF; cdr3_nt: TGTGCCTGGAGTGTCACAGGGAGCAAGAGACCCCAGTACTTC
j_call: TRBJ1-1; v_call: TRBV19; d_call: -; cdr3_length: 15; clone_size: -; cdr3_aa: CASSRPLEGYTEAFF; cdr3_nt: TGTGCCAGTAGCAGACCCTTGGAGGGGTACACTGAAGCTTTCTTT
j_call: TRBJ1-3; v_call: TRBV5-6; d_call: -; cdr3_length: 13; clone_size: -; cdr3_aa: CASSLVEGLTIYF; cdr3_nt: TGTGCCAGCAGCTTGGTGGAAGGACTCACCATATATTTT
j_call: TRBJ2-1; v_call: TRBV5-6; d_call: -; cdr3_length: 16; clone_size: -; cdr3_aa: CASSLVPQPFYNEQFF; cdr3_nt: TGTGCCAGCAGCTTGGTACCGCAACCCTTCTACAATGAGCAGTTCTTC
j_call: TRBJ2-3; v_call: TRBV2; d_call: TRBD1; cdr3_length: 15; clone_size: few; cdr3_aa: CASSRQGLGTDTQYF; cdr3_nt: TGTGCCAGCAGCCGACAGGGCCTGGGCACAGATACGCAGTATTTT
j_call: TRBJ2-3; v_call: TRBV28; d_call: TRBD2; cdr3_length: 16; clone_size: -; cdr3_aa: CASSLVLAGSPDTQYF; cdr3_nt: TGTGCCAGCAGTTTAGTGCTAGCGGGATCCCCAGATACGCAGTATTTT
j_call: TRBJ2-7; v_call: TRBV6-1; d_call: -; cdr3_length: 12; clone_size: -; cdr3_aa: CASSLATIEQYF; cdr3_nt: TGTGCCAGCAGTCTAGCGACAATAGAGCAGTACTTC
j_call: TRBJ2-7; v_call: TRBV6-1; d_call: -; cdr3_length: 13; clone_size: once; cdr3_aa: CASSELGADEQYF; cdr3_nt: TGTGCCAGCAGTGAACTCGGGGCAGACGAGCAGTACTTC
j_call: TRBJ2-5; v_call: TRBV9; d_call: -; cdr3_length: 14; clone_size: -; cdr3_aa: CASSVGPASETQYF; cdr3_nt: TGTGCCAGCAGCGTAGGTCCAGCCAGCGAGACCCAGTACTTC
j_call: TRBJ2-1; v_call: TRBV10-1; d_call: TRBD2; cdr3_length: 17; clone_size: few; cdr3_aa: CASSEGTSGYSYNEQFF; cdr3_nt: TGCGCCAGCAGTGAGGGGACTAGCGGATACTCCTACAATGAGCAGTTCTTC
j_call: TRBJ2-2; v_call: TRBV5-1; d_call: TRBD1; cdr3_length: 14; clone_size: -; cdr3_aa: CASSLEGRQGELFF; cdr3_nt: TGCGCCAGCAGCTTGGAGGGCAGACAGGGAGAGCTGTTTTTT
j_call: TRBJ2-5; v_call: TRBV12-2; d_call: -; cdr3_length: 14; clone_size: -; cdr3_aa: CASRLESGVETQYF; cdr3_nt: TGTGCAAGTCGCTTAGAGTCGGGAGTCGAGACCCAGTACTTC
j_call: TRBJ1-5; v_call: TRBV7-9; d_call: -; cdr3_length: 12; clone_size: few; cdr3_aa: CASSLAGQPQHF; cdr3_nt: TGTGCCAGCAGCTTAGCTGGTCAGCCCCAGCATTTT
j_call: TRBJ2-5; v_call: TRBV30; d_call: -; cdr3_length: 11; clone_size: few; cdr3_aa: CAWKHMSAQYF; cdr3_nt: TGTGCCTGGAAACACATGAGCGCCCAGTACTTC
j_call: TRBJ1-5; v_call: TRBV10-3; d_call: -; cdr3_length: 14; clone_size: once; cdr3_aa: CAISESDRDQPQHF; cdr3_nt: TGTGCCATCAGTGAGTCCGACAGAGATCAGCCCCAGCATTTT
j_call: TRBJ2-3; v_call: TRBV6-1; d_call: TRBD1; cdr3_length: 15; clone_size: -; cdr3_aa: CASSGTGLGADTQYF; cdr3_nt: TGTGCCAGCAGTGGGACAGGGTTAGGGGCAGATACGCAGTATTTT
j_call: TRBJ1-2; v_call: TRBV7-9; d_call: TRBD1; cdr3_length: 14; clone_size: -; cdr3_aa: CASRIDRGLDGYTF; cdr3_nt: TGTGCCAGCAGAATTGACAGGGGTTTGGATGGCTACACCTTC
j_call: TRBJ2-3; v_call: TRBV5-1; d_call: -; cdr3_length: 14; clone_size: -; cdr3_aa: CASSHTQGPDTQYF; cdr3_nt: TGCGCCAGCAGCCATACCCAGGGGCCGGATACGCAGTATTTT
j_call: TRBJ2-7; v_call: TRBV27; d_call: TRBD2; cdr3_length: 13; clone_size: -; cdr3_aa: CASRSSGRDEQYF; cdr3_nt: TGTGCCAGCAGGTCATCAGGGAGGGACGAGCAGTACTTC
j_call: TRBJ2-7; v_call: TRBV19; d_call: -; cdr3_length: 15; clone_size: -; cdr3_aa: CASSDLWGGPYEQYF; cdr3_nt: TGTGCCAGTAGTGACCTCTGGGGCGGCCCCTACGAGCAGTACTTC